A single sample gave rise to the 28 T cell receptor beta chains below, sequenced in a study of blood T cell repertoires in COVID-19. Sequenced by immunoSEQ multiplex PCR; TCRdb stores in-frame clones only, minus some. The sample has 220,000 or so clones; 85% to 90% are singletons. Sample: peripheral blood. Receptors were obtained from a woman between 50 and 59 years old with COVID-19, enrolled during active disease.

The gene calls are TRBV7-2 and TRBJ2-3; 7 nucleotides agree with TRBD2. V lost 0 bases to trimming and J lost 5 bases; unmatched junction nucleotides: 8. The CDR3 contains 16 residues. Germline V CDR1 and CDR2: SGHTA, FQGNSA. The CDR3 DNA reads TGTGCCAGCAGCTTAGCGCAAACGGGGGGAGGAGATACGCAGTATTTT. As protein: CASSLAQTGGGDTQYF.

The chain links TRBV6-1 to TRBJ2-7; 7 bases agree with TRBD1. Germline-derived CDR1 and CDR2 are MNHNS and SASEGT. This CDR3 region has 19 residues. The J segment lost 0 bases and the V segment lost 2 bases, leaving 16 bases of the junction unmatched. CDR3 sequence: CASSEIGVAGGPSSYEQYV. The CDR3 DNA follows: TGTGCCAGCAGTGAAATAGGCGTGGCAGGGGGACCAAGCTCCTACGAGCAGTACGTC.

The V and J genes are TRBV6-2 or TRBV6-3 and TRBJ2-4; 7 nucleotides agree with TRBD1. Germline loops: CDR1 MNHEY, CDR2 SVGEGT. The CDR3 has 14 residues. Losses at the gene ends were 4 bases for V and 7 bases for J; bases not matched to a gene: 7. The CDR3 nucleotides are TGTGCCAGCAGTTTTACAGGGGCGGATAACATTCAGTACTTC. Translation: CASSFTGADNIQYF.

The chain carries TRBV4-1 and TRBJ1-2, with a tentative D call TRBD1 (5 bases). CDR1 is MGHRA and CDR2 is YSYEKL in the germline V gene. With 0 bases removed from V and 2 bases from J, the gap between germline ends came to 13 bases. The CDR3 spans 16 residues. CDR3 DNA sequence: TGCGCCAGCAGCCAAGAGGGTTGGGCAGGGAACTATGGCTACACCTTC. This codes for CASSQEGWAGNYGYTF.

This sequence joins TRBV12-5 and TRBJ2-3; TRBD2 matches at 8 bases. The germline CDR1 and CDR2 sequences are LGHNT and FRNRAP. Germline trimming cut 9 bases from V and 5 bases from J; bases unmatched to any gene: 4. The CDR3 has 12 amino acids. The CDR3 spells CASGGVGDTQYF. Here the CDR3 DNA reads TGTGCTAGCGGGGGGGTAGGAGATACGCAGTATTTT.

The gene calls are TRBV24-1 and TRBJ2-6, with a tentative D call TRBD2 (6 bases). CDR1 is KGHDR and CDR2 is SFDVKD in the germline V gene. V was pared by 2 bases and J by 0 bases, with 7 bases between. This CDR3 region has 16 residues. The CDR3 sequence is CATSDSGGSGANVLTF. CDR3 nucleotides: TGTGCCACCAGTGATTCCGGGGGCTCTGGGGCCAACGTCCTGACTTTC.

This chain uses TRBV27 with TRBJ1-1, with TRBD1 identical over 12 bases. The CDR3 has 20 residues. V was pared by 5 bases and J by 0 bases, with 16 bases of the junction left unmatched. CDR1 is MNHEY and CDR2 is SMNVEV in the germline V gene (reference sequence). The CDR3 spells CASSPAGTGGLVPMNTEAFF. The CDR3 DNA reads TGTGCCAGCAGTCCCGCCGGGACAGGGGGCTTGGTGCCCATGAACACTGAAGCTTTCTTT.

As regards this clone: The same CDR3 is also encoded by other DNA sequences in this sample. This chain connects TRBV28 to TRBJ2-7, with 7 bases lining up with TRBD1. The ends lost 6 bases at V and 4 bases at J; junction bases unmatched: 3. This CDR3 comprises 12 residues. CDR1 is MDHEN and CDR2 is SYDVKM in the germline V gene. The CDR3, as DNA: TGTGCCAGCAGCCCCAGGGGGTACGAGCAGTACGTC. This gives the protein CASSPRGYEQYV.

The chain is built from TRBV30 and TRBJ2-5; 9 bases map to TRBD1. Looked up from germline, CDR1 is GTSNPN and CDR2 is SVGIG (reference sequence). The CDR3 has 15 residues. V shed 4 bases and J 6 bases; nucleotides not matched to a gene: 12. The CDR3 DNA reads TGTGCCTGGAATCCTGGACAGGGGTTCCGGAAGACCCAGTACTTC. Its translation is CAWNPGQGFRKTQYF. Filled out from reference TRBV30 and TRBJ2-5, the complete variable domain reads SQTIHQWPATLVQPVGSPLSLECTVEGTSNPNLYWYRQAAGRGLQLLFYSVGIGQISSEVPQNLSASRPQDRQFILSSKKLLLSDSGFYLCAWNPGQGFRKTQYFGPGTRLLVL.

The chain has TRBV9 and TRBJ1-1, with TRBD1 as a possible D gene (6 bases). Germline-derived CDR1 and CDR2 are SGDLS and YYNGEE. This CDR3 has 13 residues. Trimming took off 3 bases at V and 8 bases at J, with 14 bases between the two ends. The chain's CDR3 is CASSAGGAPEAFF. CDR3 coding DNA: TGTGCCAGCAGCGCTGGGGGGGCGCCGGAAGCTTTCTTT.

This chain uses TRBV13 with TRBJ2-7; D might be TRBD1 (7 bases). The CDR3 runs 14 residues. V lost 5 bases and J 3 bases, leaving 14 bases between the germline ends. CDR1 and CDR2 from the germline V gene are PRHDT and FYEKMQ (reference sequence). CDR3 sequence: CASSGGGDFYEQYF. CDR3 coding DNA: TGTGCCAGCAGCGGAGGGGGCGATTTCTACGAGCAGTACTTC.

V is TRBV11-3 and J is TRBJ2-2; TRBD1 agrees at 9 bases. V gave up 2 bases and J gave up 7 bases; unmatched junction bases: 2. Germline assignment: CDR1 SGHNT and CDR2 YENEEA. The CDR3 extends over 14 amino acids. The CDR3 reads CASSLTTGGGELFF. The CDR3 bases are TGTGCCAGCAGCTTAACGACAGGGGGCGGGGAGCTGTTTTTT.

The CDR3 sequence: CASSFGGPSYNEQFF. CDR3 nucleotides: TGTGCCAGCAGCTTCGGGGGTCCCTCCTACAATGAGCAGTTCTTC. The V and J genes are TRBV7-2 and TRBJ2-1; TRBD2 might be the D (6 bases). V was clipped by 3 bases and J by 0 bases, with 9 bases between them. This CDR3 is built from 15 residues. Germline V gives CDR1 SGHTA, CDR2 FQGNSA.

This clone was detected only once. The V gene is TRBV7-2, the J gene TRBJ2-2; D is possibly TRBD1 (6 bases). V lost 1 base and J lost 0, with 18 bases in between. Germline V gene sequence: CDR1 SGHTA, CDR2 FQGNSA. The CDR3 is made up of 19 amino acids. The CDR3 DNA is TGTGCCAGCAGCTTAGGCCCCAGGGGCTATAGGTCGAACACCGGGGAGCTGTTTTTT. This gives the protein CASSLGPRGYRSNTGELFF.

The chain joins TRBV2 to TRBJ1-1; D is undetermined. V gave up 5 bases and J gave up 0 bases, with 10 bases separating them. The CDR3 has 14 residues. Germline CDR1 SNHLY, CDR2 FYNNEI. CDR3 sequence reads: CASSLLKMNTEAFF. The CDR3 region has the DNA TGTGCCAGCAGTCTACTAAAGATGAACACTGAAGCTTTCTTT.

The chain joins TRBV5-1 to TRBJ2-7, with 8 bases aligning to TRBD2. Trimming removed 0 bases from V and 0 bases from J; junction bases left unmatched: 2. The germline V gene encodes CDR1 SGHRS and CDR2 YFSETQ. CDR3 length: 15 amino acids. The CDR3 reads CASSLEGLASYEQYF. CDR3 sequence (DNA): TGCGCCAGCAGCTTGGAAGGACTAGCCTCCTACGAGCAGTACTTC.

J is TRBJ1-1 and V is TRBV28; possibly TRBD1 for D (6 bases). The V and J ends lost 10 bases and 0 bases respectively, with 12 bases between them. Germline CDR1 reads MDHEN; CDR2 reads SYDVKM. The CDR3 loop spans 13 amino acids. This CDR3 reads CATSGVMNTEAFF. DNA of the CDR3: TGTGCCACCTCAGGGGTTATGAACACTGAAGCTTTCTTT.

The chain has TRBV2 and TRBJ2-4; a possible D gene is TRBD2 (5 bases). CDR3 length: 15 amino acids. V was trimmed by 7 bases and J by 1 base, leaving 14 bases between them. CDR1 is SNHLY, CDR2 FYNNEI, per germline. Written as DNA, the CDR3 is TGTGCCAGCAAAGGGAGCGCGTCTGCCAAAAACATTCAGTACTTC. This encodes CASKGSASAKNIQYF.

The rearrangement uses TRBV11-2 and TRBJ1-2; D is perhaps TRBD1 (5 bases). The germline V and J ends were trimmed by 0 bases and 6 bases, with 14 bases remaining between them. Looked up from germline, CDR1 is SGHAT and CDR2 is FQNNGV. CDR3 length: 15 amino acids. Written as DNA, the CDR3 is TGTGCCAGCAGCTTAGATTCAGGCCAGGGAAATGGCTACACCTTC. Its translation is CASSLDSGQGNGYTF.

This rearrangement joins TRBV20-1 to TRBJ1-4; perhaps TRBD1 as D (6 bases). This CDR3 spans 10 amino acids. Trimming took 4 bases from V and 11 from J, leaving 8 bases between them. Germline CDR1 and CDR2: DFQATT and SNEGSKA (reference sequence). CDR3 bases: TGCAGTGCTACAGGGGACAAACTGTTTTTT. This codes for CSATGDKLFF.

The chain is built from TRBV11-3 and TRBJ1-5; 11 bases are shared with TRBD1. The J segment lost 2 bases and the V segment lost 5 bases, leaving 8 bases of the junction unmatched. The CDR3 runs to 17 residues. The germline V gene encodes CDR1 SGHNT and CDR2 YENEEA. In nucleotides, the CDR3 is TGTGCCAGCAGCAAAGGGGACAGGGGGAAAGGCAATCAGCCCCAGCATTTT. Residues: CASSKGDRGKGNQPQHF. Looking up the rest from reference TRBV11-3 and TRBJ1-5 gives the full variable domain: EAGVVQSPRYKIIEKKQPVAFWCNPISGHNTLYWYLQNLGQGPELLIRYENEEAVDDSQLPKDRFSAERLKGVDSTLKIQPAELGDSAVYLCASSKGDRGKGNQPQHFGDGTRLSIL.

V and J are TRBV9 and TRBJ1-2; the match to TRBD1 covers 7 bases. Germline trimming cut 4 bases from V and 0 bases from J; bases unmatched to any gene: 6. The germline gives CDR1 SGDLS, CDR2 YYNGEE. The CDR3 runs 15 residues. CDR3 coding DNA: TGTGCCAGCAGCCTGGGGACAGTTGCTAACTATGGCTACACCTTC. Its protein product is CASSLGTVANYGYTF.

This chain joins TRBV6-5 and TRBJ2-5, with D maybe TRBD1 (6 bases). CDR3 length: 14 residues. From germline, CDR1 is MNHEY and CDR2 SVGAGI. Trimming took 9 bases from V and 1 from J, leaving 15 bases between them. The CDR3 bases are TGTGCCAGTTCTTTCGGGACACCCCAAGAGACCCAGTACTTC. It encodes CASSFGTPQETQYF.

The CDR3 coding sequence is TGTGCCAGCAGTCAGCCCACAGGCTCTGGAAACACCATATATTTT. Translating it yields CASSQPTGSGNTIYF. The rearrangement uses TRBV6-6 and TRBJ1-3, with D tentatively TRBD1 (5 bases). The CDR3 totals 15 residues. Trimming removed 5 bases from V and 0 bases from J, with 11 bases in between. The germline V gene encodes CDR1 MNHNY and CDR2 SVGAGI (reference sequence).

V is TRBV4-1 and J is TRBJ2-7, with 9 bases aligning to TRBD1. Germline V gene lookup returns CDR1 MGHRA and CDR2 YSYEKL. The CDR3 sequence is 22 residues long. V lost 4 bases, J lost 0 bases, and 25 bases stayed unmatched. The DNA of the CDR3 is TGCGCCAGCAGCCGAGAGGCCGCCGCCGGGACAGGGAAATTTCCCCACTCCTACGAGCAGTACTTC. Protein sequence: CASSREAAAGTGKFPHSYEQYF.

The genes are TRBV28 and TRBJ1-2, with D unclear. From germline, CDR1 is MDHEN and CDR2 SYDVKM. The length of the CDR3 is 14 residues. The V end was cut by 3 bases, the J end by 1 base, with 9 bases between. CDR3: CASSFPGFNYGYTF. CDR3 DNA sequence: TGTGCCAGCAGTTTTCCAGGTTTTAACTATGGCTACACCTTC.

This clone was recorded once. The chain employs TRBV25-1 and TRBJ2-7; D possibly corresponds to TRBD1 (6 bases). This CDR3 is 14 amino acids long. Trimming pared 2 bases from V and 6 bases from J, leaving 14 bases between. Germline V gene sequence: CDR1 MGHDK, CDR2 SYGVNS. Here the CDR3 DNA reads TGTGCCAGCAGTGAAGAAGGTATAGGGGGCGAGCAGTACTTC. The encoded protein is CASSEEGIGGEQYF.

The chain links TRBV3-1 (or the pseudogene TRBV3-2) to TRBJ2-3; 11 nucleotides match TRBD2. CDR3 size: 16 residues. CDR1 is LGHDT, CDR2 YNNKEL, per germline (reference sequence). V shed 0 bases and J 5 bases; nucleotides not matched to a gene: 4. CDR3 in DNA: TGTGCCAGCAGCCAAGATGTGGGACTAGCGGTAGATACGCAGTATTTT. This encodes CASSQDVGLAVDTQYF.